Sequencing of this T cell receptor beta chain was carried out in a study of T cell responses to AZD1222 COVID-19 vaccine. V lost 0 bases to trimming and J lost 4 bases, with 9 bases between them. The CDR3 runs to 14 residues. CDR1 is SGHNT, CDR2 YYREEE, per germline (reference sequence). The method was immunoSEQ multiplex PCR; TCRdb's version includes in-frame clones alone and lacks a portion of them. The data show about 150,000 clones, roughly 92% seen once. On this clone: The antigen is undetermined.

Study-wide results and caveats: Spike-specific TCR breadth and depth rose after two AZD1222 doses. At baseline, just 6 or 7 AZD1222 recipients tested seropositive. The donor cohort was predominantly white British with a female majority, and clonal diversity may have been underestimated. Repertoire collection took place solely once the T cell response had peaked.

This TCR was recovered from an adult in good health. V and J are TRBV5-4 and TRBJ2-3, with D unclear. The starting material was peripheral blood, obtained on day 0 of AZD1222 vaccination. DNA for the CDR3: TGTGCCAGCAGCTTGGAGCCAGCCGCAGATACGCAGTATTTT. Its protein product is CASSLEPAADTQYF.